A single sample gave rise to the 31 T cell receptor beta chains below, sequenced in a study of cytomegalovirus exposure and HLA in healthy donors. With 60 Vbeta and 13 Jbeta primers, the PCR was carried out. Using immunoSEQ multiplex PCR, the repertoire was profiled, and TCRdb retains in-frame clones only, with some absent. The top ten hold roughly 1.2% of the sample, which has roughly 130,000 clones, about three quarters seen once. Input material: PBMCs. These receptor sequences come from a male donor in good health and CMV-seropositive.

The J gene is TRBJ2-2, the V gene TRBV21-1; no DNA check was done on the table's D call, TRBD2. TRBV21-1 is a known pseudogene. This CDR3 region has 17 residues. DNA for the CDR3: TGTGCCAGCACCAAGAATGGGACTAGCGAGAACACCGGGGAGCTGTTTTTT. It translates to CASTKNGTSENTGELFF.

This clone was counted a few times. The rearrangement joins TRBV6-5 to TRBJ2-7, with TRBD1 identical over 8 bases. The trim removed 4 bases at V and 1 base at J, leaving 6 bases unmatched. CDR3 size: 15 residues. Germline-derived CDR1 and CDR2 are MNHEY and SVGAGI. In DNA, the CDR3 is TGTGCCAGCAGTTTCGGACAGGGAGAGTCCTACGAGCAGTACTTC. Its translation is CASSFGQGESYEQYF.

In regard to this clone: Relative to the germline gene, one junction end is altered; a read error may explain this. The chain joins TRBV7-9 to TRBJ1-1; D gene uncertain. CDR3 length equals 15 residues. Germline CDR1 is SEHNR and CDR2 is FQNEAQ (reference sequence). CDR3 sequence reads: CSSSLVTGSNTEAFF. The DNA for the CDR3 is TGTTCCAGCAGCTTAGTGACGGGGTCGAACACTGAAGCTTTCTTT. Drawing the rest from reference TRBV7-9 and TRBJ1-1, the complete variable domain is DTGVSQNPRHKITKRGQNVTFRCDPISEHNRLYWYRQTLGQGPEFLTYFQNEAQLEKSRLLSDRFSAERPKGSFSTLEIQRTEQGDSAMYLCSSSLVTGSNTEAFFGQGTRLTVV.

The chain has TRBV5-1 and TRBJ1-1; D gene unclear. From germline, CDR1 is SGHRS and CDR2 YFSETQ. The CDR3 has 15 residues. Trimming removed 3 bases from V and 4 bases from J, with 16 bases in between. The CDR3 is CASSSDGIRGTEAFF. CDR3 DNA: TGCGCCAGCAGCTCGGACGGGATCCGGGGCACTGAAGCTTTCTTT.

V is TRBV7-2 and J is TRBJ2-7; D ambiguous. This CDR3 comprises 12 residues. Germline CDR1 reads SGHTA; CDR2 reads FQGNSA. V was cut by 4 bases and J by 4 bases, with 8 bases left in between. In nucleotides, the CDR3 is TGTGCCAGCAGCTCGACGAGGTACGAGCAGTACTTC. It codes for CASSSTRYEQYF. The full variable domain, with the rest looked up from reference TRBV7-2 and TRBJ2-7, is GAGVSQSPSNKVTEKGKDVELRCDPISGHTALYWYRQSLGQGLEFLIYFQGNSAPDKSGLPSDRFSAERTGGSVSTLTIQRTQQEDSAVYLCASSSTRYEQYFGPGTRLTVT.

The CDR3 spells CASSFEDYNTGELFF. Here the CDR3 DNA reads TGTGCCAGCAGCTTTGAGGACTATAACACCGGGGAGCTGTTTTTT. J is TRBJ2-2 and V is TRBV7-2; D is possibly TRBD2 (6 bases). The V gene lost 3 bases and the J gene lost 2 bases, with 10 bases spanning the gap. Germline assignment: CDR1 SGHTA and CDR2 FQGNSA. This CDR3 comprises 15 residues.

The V gene is TRBV7-9, the J gene TRBJ2-7, with 7 bases that match TRBD1. Germline values: CDR1 SEHNR, CDR2 FQNEAQ (reference sequence). This CDR3 is 15 amino acids long. V lost 5 bases and J lost 0; bases outside the gene matches: 7. The CDR3 coding sequence is TGTGCCAGCAGCGCGACAGGGATCCTCTCCTACGAGCAGTACTTC. It is translated as CASSATGILSYEQYF. Combining the CDR3 with reference TRBV7-9 and TRBJ2-7 gives the whole variable domain DTGVSQNPRHKITKRGQNVTFRCDPISEHNRLYWYRQTLGQGPEFLTYFQNEAQLEKSRLLSDRFSAERPKGSFSTLEIQRTEQGDSAMYLCASSATGILSYEQYFGPGTRLTVT.

This rearrangement joins TRBV29-1 to TRBJ2-5; TRBD2 agrees at 15 bases. The CDR3 is 14 residues long. Germline V gives CDR1 SQVTM, CDR2 ANQGSEA. Trimming removed 5 bases from V and 3 bases from J; junction bases left unmatched: 1. CDR3 nucleotide sequence: TGCAGCGTTTGGACTAGCGGGGGGGAAGAGACCCAGTACTTC. It specifies CSVWTSGGEETQYF.

The chain employs TRBV25-1 and TRBJ2-7; possibly TRBD1 for D (6 bases). V lost 2 bases and J lost 2, with 10 bases in between. CDR3 length equals 14 residues. CDR1 MGHDK and CDR2 SYGVNS come from the germline V gene. CDR3 sequence: CASSEVTGTYEQYF. In DNA, the CDR3 is TGTGCCAGCAGTGAAGTAACAGGGACCTACGAGCAGTACTTC.

This clone was detected a few times. The chain couples TRBV25-1 to TRBJ1-1, with TRBD1 as a possible D gene (5 bases). The CDR3 totals 14 residues. The germline gives CDR1 MGHDK, CDR2 SYGVNS. V shed 1 base and J shed 12 bases, with 18 bases lying between them. The CDR3 nucleotides read TGTGCCAGCAGTGAATCCTGGGACGGGGGGAAAACTTTCTTT. Translated: CASSESWDGGKTFF.

This chain connects TRBV5-4 to TRBJ2-1; TRBD1 might be the D (5 bases). CDR1 is SGHNT and CDR2 is YYREEE in the germline V gene (reference sequence). This CDR3 is 14 amino acids long. The V end lost 4 bases, the J end lost 7 bases, and 15 bases lay between the germline ends. The CDR3: CASSIQGLGNEQFF. CDR3 nucleotides: TGTGCCAGCAGCATCCAGGGTTTGGGGAATGAGCAGTTCTTC. Combining the CDR3 with reference TRBV5-4 and TRBJ2-1 gives the whole variable domain ETGVTQSPTHLIKTRGQQVTLRCSSQSGHNTVSWYQQALGQGPQFIFQYYREEENGRGNFPPRFSGLQFPNYSSELNVNALELDDSALYLCASSIQGLGNEQFFGPGTRLTVL.

The V gene is TRBV13, the J gene TRBJ2-7; 8 bases are a match to TRBD2. The V gene's germline CDR1 is PRHDT and CDR2 FYEKMQ (reference sequence). This CDR3 is 16 amino acids long. V lost 3 bases and J lost 3; bases outside the gene matches: 10. CDR3 region: CASSLRREGHVYEQYF. The CDR3 region has the DNA TGTGCCAGCAGCTTGAGACGGGAGGGCCACGTCTACGAGCAGTACTTC.

This sequence joins TRBV2 and TRBJ2-5; TRBD2 aligns across 11 bases. Germline V gives CDR1 SNHLY, CDR2 FYNNEI. CDR3 size: 16 residues. V shed 1 base, J shed 2 bases, and the junction held 3 bases outside the gene matches. CDR3 bases: TGTGCCAGCAGTGAAGGAATAGCGGGAGGGCAAGAGACCCAGTACTTC. Encoded protein: CASSEGIAGGQETQYF.

The gene calls are TRBV5-1 and TRBJ1-4, with TRBD1 matching over 10 bases. The CDR3 has 14 amino acids. Unmatched junction bases numbered 5, after V lost 4 bases and J lost 8 bases. Germline V gives CDR1 SGHRS, CDR2 YFSETQ. This chain's CDR3 is CASSTGQGKEKLFF. In DNA, the CDR3 is TGCGCCAGCAGCACGGGACAGGGGAAGGAAAAACTGTTTTTT.

In its sample, this clone was seen once. This chain joins TRBV2 and TRBJ2-3; 12 nucleotides agree with TRBD2. The germline V gene has CDR1 SNHLY and CDR2 FYNNEI. J lost 6 bases, V lost 4 bases, and 8 bases had no gene match. The CDR3 sequence is 16 residues long. For the CDR3, the DNA is TGTGCCAGCAGTGGGACTAGCGGGATTTTATCCGATACGCAGTATTTT. Protein product: CASSGTSGILSDTQYF.

Turning to this clone: One end of the junction is discordant with germline, which a read error may explain. The same CDR3 is also encoded by other DNA sequences in this sample. The rearrangement joins TRBV18 to TRBJ1-2, with D tentatively TRBD1 (6 bases). CDR3 length: 14 amino acids. Germline V gene data show CDR1 as KGHSH and CDR2 as LQKENI. The CDR3 spells CASSDMTGTYGYTF. As DNA, the CDR3 is TGCGCCAGCTCAGACATGACAGGCACCTATGGCTACACCTTC.

The chain recombines TRBV6-4 with TRBJ2-1; D not certain. The CDR3 sequence is 14 residues long. V lost 4 bases and J 6 bases, leaving 13 bases between the germline ends. Germline CDR1 and CDR2: MRHNA and SNTAGT. The CDR3 reads CASSGSDKPNEQFF. CDR3 bases: TGTGCCAGCAGTGGCTCTGACAAGCCCAATGAGCAGTTCTTC.

J is TRBJ2-1 and V is TRBV19, with D tentatively TRBD2 (5 bases). Germline values: CDR1 LNHDA, CDR2 SQIVND (reference sequence). CDR3 length: 12 amino acids. Trimming removed 6 bases from V and 3 bases from J, with 6 bases in between. Here the CDR3 reads CASRSGYNEQFF. CDR3 sequence (DNA): TGTGCCAGTAGAAGCGGCTACAATGAGCAGTTCTTC. The full variable domain, completed using reference TRBV19 and TRBJ2-1, is DGGITQSPKYLFRKEGQNVTLSCEQNLNHDAMYWYRQDPGQGLRLIYYSQIVNDFQKGDIAEGYSVSREKKESFPLTVTSAQKNPTAFYLCASRSGYNEQFFGPGTRLTVL.

V and J are TRBV5-1 and TRBJ2-7; no firm D call. The CDR3 is 12 residues long. V gave up 7 bases and J gave up 0 bases, with 8 bases separating them. The germline CDR1 and CDR2 sequences are SGHRS and YFSETQ. The CDR3 loop is CASAKSSYEQYF. The CDR3 bases are TGCGCCAGCGCGAAGAGCTCCTACGAGCAGTACTTC.

This clone occurred once. The J gene is TRBJ2-2, the V gene TRBV7-9, with D possibly being TRBD1 (6 bases). The V end was cut by 4 bases, the J end by 4 bases, with 13 bases between. Germline assignment: CDR1 SEHNR and CDR2 FQNEAQ (reference sequence). The CDR3 has 15 amino acids. The CDR3 DNA reads as TGTGCCAGCAGCTCAAGAGGACAGTTCACCGGGGAGCTGTTTTTT. Translation: CASSSRGQFTGELFF.

The rearrangement links TRBV13 to TRBJ2-7; 9 bases align to TRBD2. After removal of 5 bases from V and 4 bases from J, the junction contained 18 bases not matched to a gene. This CDR3 is 18 amino acids long. The germline V gene encodes CDR1 PRHDT and CDR2 FYEKMQ (reference sequence). The CDR3 nucleotides are TGTGCCAGCAGCCCCCGACTGGTCCCTAGCGGGAATGATTACGAGCAGTACTTC. Translation: CASSPRLVPSGNDYEQYF.

J is TRBJ2-3 and V is TRBV5-4, with TRBD1 identical over 9 bases. Germline values: CDR1 SGHNT, CDR2 YYREEE (reference sequence). V trimming: 9 bases; J trimming: 3 bases; junction bases outside the gene matches: 5. The CDR3 runs to 13 residues. This chain's CDR3 is CATVDRGTDTQYF. The DNA for the CDR3 is TGTGCCACCGTAGACAGGGGGACAGATACGCAGTATTTT. The full variable domain, with the rest looked up from reference TRBV5-4 and TRBJ2-3, is ETGVTQSPTHLIKTRGQQVTLRCSSQSGHNTVSWYQQALGQGPQFIFQYYREEENGRGNFPPRFSGLQFPNYSSELNVNALELDDSALYLCATVDRGTDTQYFGPGTRLTVL.

The chain links TRBV27 to TRBJ2-4; no clear D gene. Germline V gene lookup returns CDR1 MNHEY and CDR2 SMNVEV (reference sequence). This CDR3 region has 15 residues. The ends were cut back, 2 bases at V and 0 bases at J, with 8 bases in the middle. CDR3 sequence (DNA): TGTGCCAGCAGTTTAAGCTTTTTAGCCAAAAACATTCAGTACTTC. Amino acid sequence: CASSLSFLAKNIQYF.

This rearrangement joins TRBV15 to TRBJ2-1; possibly TRBD2 for D (7 bases). The V gene's germline CDR1 is LNHNV and CDR2 YYDKDF (reference sequence). This CDR3 has 15 residues. Trimming pared 0 bases from V and 9 bases from J, leaving 15 bases between. The CDR3 region is CATSRDTGGLREQFF. CDR3 coding DNA: TGTGCCACCAGCAGAGATACGGGGGGCCTACGTGAGCAGTTCTTC.

The chain uses TRBV6-5 and TRBJ1-5, with 7 bases fitting TRBD1. The CDR3 is made up of 13 amino acids. Germline V gene lookup returns CDR1 MNHEY and CDR2 SVGAGI. The junction had 4 bases not matched to a gene; V was cut back by 7 bases and J by 4 bases. The chain's CDR3 is CASKTGDNQPQHF. CDR3 in DNA: TGTGCCAGCAAAACAGGGGATAATCAGCCCCAGCATTTT.

The CDR3 loop reads CASRRDRGADGYTF. Written as DNA, the CDR3 is TGTGCCAGCAGACGGGACAGGGGGGCTGATGGCTACACCTTC. The V and J genes are TRBV6-5 and TRBJ1-2; 11 nucleotides match TRBD1. Losses at the gene ends were 6 bases for V and 6 bases for J; bases not matched to a gene: 6. The CDR3 spans 14 residues. Germline V lookup: CDR1 MNHEY, CDR2 SVGAGI.

The chain has TRBV4-1 and TRBJ2-5; TRBD1 might be the D (5 bases). CDR3 length: 17 amino acids. V lost 0 bases and J 0 bases, leaving 14 bases between the germline ends. Germline V gene lookup returns CDR1 MGHRA and CDR2 YSYEKL. The CDR3, as DNA: TGCGCCAGCAGCCAAGAGTCCAGGGAACCGTACCAAGAGACCCAGTACTTC. The encoded protein is CASSQESREPYQETQYF.

This chain links TRBV29-1 with TRBJ1-2; D is uncertain. The CDR3 totals 15 residues. The germline V and J ends were trimmed by 0 bases and 4 bases, with 15 bases remaining between them. Germline V CDR1 and CDR2: SQVTM, ANQGSEA. The CDR3 spells CSVEEEGVLIYGYTF. The CDR3 DNA follows: TGCAGCGTTGAAGAAGAGGGAGTGTTAATCTATGGCTACACCTTC.

V gene TRBV11-2 combines with J gene TRBJ1-6, with no clear D. Germline lookup yields CDR1 SGHAT and CDR2 FQNNGV. V dropped 4 bases and J dropped 0 bases, with 7 bases sitting between them. The CDR3 is 15 residues long. The DNA of the CDR3 is TGTGCCAGCAGCTCTAGCCACTCCTATAATTCACCCCTCCACTTT. Residues: CASSSSHSYNSPLHF.

This chain links TRBV2 with TRBJ1-1; D is unresolved. CDR1 and CDR2 (germline): SNHLY, FYNNEI. Trimming removed 2 bases from V and 1 base from J, with 11 bases in between. CDR3 length equals 15 residues. The CDR3 sequence: CASSEFGLKNTEAFF. The DNA for the CDR3 is TGTGCCAGCAGTGAATTTGGCCTTAAGAACACTGAAGCTTTCTTT.

This chain joins TRBV29-1 and TRBJ1-4; no clear D. With 3 bases removed from V and 3 bases from J, the gap between germline ends came to 17 bases. Germline V lookup: CDR1 SQVTM, CDR2 ANQGSEA. This CDR3 spans 16 amino acids. The CDR3 region is CSVERGRNGANEKLFF. CDR3 DNA sequence: TGCAGCGTTGAGAGAGGCCGCAACGGGGCTAATGAAAAACTGTTTTTT.